The 30 T cell receptor beta chains reported below all come from one sample, sequenced in a study of T cell changes during pregnancy in multiple sclerosis. Assay used: immunoSEQ multiplex PCR; TCRdb lists only in-frame clones, some missing. In the table there are around 70,000 clones, about 93% of which are singletons. The source material was CD4+ T cells from peripheral blood mononuclear cells, sampled after pregnancy. The source is a female donor with multiple sclerosis, enrolled in a pregnancy study.

The rearrangement links TRBV2 to TRBJ1-1; D is unresolved. The germline CDR1 and CDR2 sequences are SNHLY and FYNNEI. Trimming shortened V by 6 bases and J by 0 bases, and 17 bases separated the two germline ends. CDR3 size: 16 residues. The CDR3 coding sequence is TGTGCCAGCAGGGATGGCGATCAGGTAATGAACACTGAAGCTTTCTTT. Translating gives CASRDGDQVMNTEAFF.

This clone was picked up a small number of times. CDR3 sequence (DNA): TGTGCCAGCAGCCAAGCTTGGAGCTTGGGTCAAGAGACCCAGTACTTC. Encoded protein: CASSQAWSLGQETQYF. The V gene is TRBV14, the J gene TRBJ2-5; D is unclear. The V end lost 1 base, the J end lost 2 bases, and 14 bases lay between the germline ends. This CDR3 spans 16 amino acids. Germline loops: CDR1 SGHDN, CDR2 FVKESK.

The rearrangement joins TRBV19 to TRBJ2-7; a weak D match, TRBD2 (6 bases). CDR3 length: 15 residues. Trimming removed 10 bases at V and 3 bases at J, with 22 bases between. CDR1 and CDR2 from the germline V gene are LNHDA and SQIVND (reference sequence). CDR3 sequence: CATSPGGARGYEQYF. The CDR3 DNA reads as TGTGCCACATCCCCCGGAGGGGCTAGGGGCTACGAGCAGTACTTC.

The chain combines TRBV6-6 with TRBJ1-2; maybe TRBD1 (5 bases). This CDR3 comprises 14 residues. Germline CDR1 MNHNY, CDR2 SVGAGI (reference sequence). The V end was cut by 0 bases, the J end by 4 bases, with 9 bases between. Written as DNA, the CDR3 is TGTGCCAGCAGTTACTCGGGGCAGGGCTATGGCTACACCTTC. Protein product: CASSYSGQGYGYTF.

The chain uses TRBV5-4 and TRBJ1-1; D is unclear. Germline CDR1 SGHNT, CDR2 YYREEE (reference sequence). This CDR3 is 14 amino acids long. V was pared by 0 bases and J by 4 bases, with 10 bases between. The CDR3 sequence is CASSLVGGRTEAFF. The CDR3 bases are TGTGCCAGCAGCTTGGTTGGAGGGCGCACTGAAGCTTTCTTT.

This sequence joins TRBV28 and TRBJ2-7, with D perhaps matching TRBD1 (5 bases). The CDR3 covers 14 residues. V was trimmed by 3 bases and J by 4 bases, leaving 13 bases between them. Germline values: CDR1 MDHEN, CDR2 SYDVKM. DNA for the CDR3: TGTGCCAGCAGTTTGTTAGGGGAACGTTACGAGCAGTACTTC. Protein sequence: CASSLLGERYEQYF.

The J gene is TRBJ2-5, the V gene TRBV5-8; TRBD1 might be the D (5 bases). V lost 4 bases and J lost 4, with 8 bases in between. CDR1 SGHTS and CDR2 YDEGEE come from the germline V gene. This CDR3 is 12 amino acids long. CDR3 nucleotide sequence: TGTGCCAGCAGCCGGACATTAGAGACCCAGTACTTC. It yields the protein CASSRTLETQYF.

The genes are TRBV28 and TRBJ1-4, with 7 bases lining up with TRBD1. With 2 bases clipped from V and 8 bases from J, the junction kept 5 bases outside the gene matches. The CDR3 consists of 14 residues. In germline, CDR1 is MDHEN, CDR2 SYDVKM. This chain's CDR3 is CASSLRGGQEKLFF. The CDR3 DNA reads as TGTGCCAGCAGTTTACGAGGGGGCCAAGAAAAACTGTTTTTT.

The gene calls are TRBV7-6 and TRBJ2-3, with unresolved D. Germline assignment: CDR1 SGHVS and CDR2 FNYEAQ. V lost 4 bases, J lost 1 base, and 9 bases lay in between. The CDR3 is made up of 14 amino acids. The CDR3 reads CASSSDLRTDTQYF. The CDR3 bases are TGTGCCAGCAGCTCCGACTTACGCACAGATACGCAGTATTTT.

This clone has just one count. The chain recombines TRBV6-6 with TRBJ1-1; D possibly corresponds to TRBD1 (5 bases). The V end lost 8 bases, the J end lost 0 bases, and 16 bases lay between the germline ends. Germline CDR1 and CDR2: MNHNY and SVGAGI (reference sequence). The CDR3 loop spans 15 amino acids. CDR3 sequence: CASGQAGFMNTEAFF. The CDR3 DNA reads as TGTGCCAGCGGGCAGGCAGGGTTCATGAACACTGAAGCTTTCTTT.

The gene calls are TRBV7-9 and TRBJ2-4; 7 bases agree with TRBD1. Germline-derived CDR1 and CDR2 are SEHNR and FQNEAQ (reference sequence). Losses at the gene ends were 0 bases for V and 5 bases for J; bases not matched to a gene: 1. The CDR3 runs to 14 residues. The CDR3 DNA follows: TGTGCCAGCAGCTTAGCCGGGACAGAAAACATTCAGTACTTC. Its translation: CASSLAGTENIQYF.

The V call is TRBV15, the J call TRBJ2-1, with 8 nucleotides matching TRBD2. The V and J ends lost 3 bases and 6 bases, in that order; junction bases with no gene match: 4. Germline CDR1 and CDR2: LNHNV and YYDKDF (reference sequence). The CDR3 is 14 residues long. CDR3 bases: TGTGCCACCAGCAGGGCGGGAGGCGGCAATGAGCAGTTCTTC. Translation: CATSRAGGGNEQFF.

V is TRBV27 and J is TRBJ2-1; 7 bases line up with TRBD1. V lost 6 bases and J lost 5; bases outside the gene matches: 19. Germline CDR1 MNHEY, CDR2 SMNVEV (reference sequence). The CDR3 runs to 18 residues. CDR3: CASSFLFPGQTKNNEQFF. The CDR3 nucleotides read TGTGCCAGCAGCTTTCTATTTCCGGGACAGACTAAAAACAATGAGCAGTTCTTC.

The chain recombines TRBV25-1 with TRBJ2-2, with D hard to call. V lost 5 bases and J 4 bases, leaving 2 bases between the germline ends. Germline lookup yields CDR1 MGHDK and CDR2 SYGVNS. The CDR3 runs to 11 residues. The CDR3: CASSLTGELFF. CDR3 DNA: TGTGCCAGCAGTCTCACCGGGGAGCTGTTTTTT. Based on the CDR3 plus reference TRBV25-1 and TRBJ2-2, the full variable domain is EADIYQTPRYLVIGTGKKITLECSQTMGHDKMYWYQQDPGMELHLIHYSYGVNSTEKGDLSSESTVSRIRTEHFPLTLESARPSHTSQYLCASSLTGELFFGEGSRLTVL.

This clone was seen a single time. V usage is TRBV7-9 and J usage is TRBJ2-7, with D perhaps matching TRBD2 (5 bases). The germline CDR1 and CDR2 sequences are SEHNR and FQNEAQ (reference sequence). This CDR3 contains 13 residues. Trimming took off 1 base at V and 2 bases at J, with 6 bases between the two ends. The CDR3 reads CASSLELAYEQYF. The CDR3 nucleotides read TGTGCCAGCAGCTTAGAACTAGCCTACGAGCAGTACTTC.

J is TRBJ2-3 and V is TRBV6-1, with unresolved D. The CDR3 spans 14 residues. Germline CDR1 and CDR2: MNHNS and SASEGT. V lost 4 bases and J lost 4, with 12 bases in between. CDR3 bases: TGTGCCAGCAGTGGTATGCTAAATTCAGATACGCAGTATTTT. It encodes CASSGMLNSDTQYF.

This clone was seen just once. The chain is built from TRBV19 and TRBJ1-1, with D uncertain. Trimming left V 0 bases short and J 6 bases short, with 14 bases between. The CDR3 is 15 residues long. Germline CDR1 is LNHDA and CDR2 is SQIVND (reference sequence). The CDR3 sequence is CASSIDSGGGAEAFF. The CDR3 DNA reads TGTGCCAGTAGTATAGATTCGGGAGGAGGCGCTGAAGCTTTCTTT. The full variable domain, rest sourced from reference TRBV19 and TRBJ1-1, is DGGITQSPKYLFRKEGQNVTLSCEQNLNHDAMYWYRQDPGQGLRLIYYSQIVNDFQKGDIAEGYSVSREKKESFPLTVTSAQKNPTAFYLCASSIDSGGGAEAFFGQGTRLTVV.

The genes are TRBV10-3 and TRBJ1-2; 7 bases fit TRBD1. With 8 bases clipped from V and 6 bases from J, the junction kept 15 bases outside the gene matches. Looked up from germline, CDR1 is ENHRY and CDR2 is SYGVKD. The CDR3 length is 15 residues. CDR3 region: CAILLGDQGGDGYTF. The DNA for the CDR3 is TGTGCCATCTTACTGGGAGACCAGGGGGGCGATGGCTACACCTTC.

The chain couples TRBV2 to TRBJ2-3; TRBD2 matches at 10 bases. There are 15 residues in the CDR3. Trimming removed 3 bases from V and 1 base from J; junction bases left unmatched: 1. Germline V CDR1 and CDR2: SNHLY, FYNNEI. The DNA of the CDR3 is TGTGCCAGCAGTGACGGACTAGCGGGCACAGATACGCAGTATTTT. Translating gives CASSDGLAGTDTQYF.

J is TRBJ2-2 and V is TRBV5-1; a weak D match, TRBD1 (6 bases). Germline CDR1 SGHRS, CDR2 YFSETQ. V lost 0 bases, J lost 4 bases, and 13 bases lay in between. CDR3 size: 16 residues. CDR3: CASSLEGQGITGELFF. CDR3 in DNA: TGCGCCAGCAGCTTGGAGGGGCAGGGGATCACCGGGGAGCTGTTTTTT.

The chain is built from TRBV5-1 and TRBJ2-1; D may be TRBD1 (6 bases). Germline CDR1 SGHRS, CDR2 YFSETQ. The V and J ends lost 5 bases and 0 bases respectively, with 12 bases between them. The CDR3 spans 15 residues. The CDR3 sequence: CASRPAGDSYNEQFF. CDR3 bases: TGCGCCAGCAGGCCGGCAGGGGACTCCTACAATGAGCAGTTCTTC.

J is TRBJ2-1 and V is TRBV5-8; 8 bases agree with TRBD1. The CDR3 spans 15 residues. V shed 2 bases and J 8 bases; nucleotides not matched to a gene: 9. Per the germline V gene, CDR1 is SGHTS and CDR2 is YDEGEE. This CDR3 reads CASSLYRGARYEQFF. CDR3 in DNA: TGTGCCAGCAGCTTATACAGGGGGGCTCGATATGAGCAGTTCTTC.

The gene calls are TRBV2 and TRBJ2-7; weak D call: TRBD1 (5 bases). The CDR3 is made up of 15 amino acids. Trimming took 2 bases from V and 6 from J, leaving 17 bases between them. Germline V gene data show CDR1 as SNHLY and CDR2 as FYNNEI. CDR3 DNA: TGTGCCAGCAGTGAATTCATGCAGGGTAGGAGCGAGCAGTACTTC. Translating gives CASSEFMQGRSEQYF.

The chain couples TRBV30 to TRBJ1-3; D is undetermined. Between the trimmed V and J ends, which lost 0 bases and 0 bases, there was a span of 12 bases. Germline-derived CDR1 and CDR2 are GTSNPN and SVGIG (reference sequence). The CDR3 has 16 amino acids. CDR3 DNA sequence: TGTGCCTGGAGTGTACGCCCTTTGAGCTCTGGAAACACCATATATTTT. Protein: CAWSVRPLSSGNTIYF.

The V gene is TRBV6-1, the J gene TRBJ1-1; D perhaps matches TRBD1 (6 bases). The CDR3 length is 15 residues. V dropped 2 bases and J dropped 0 bases, with 10 bases sitting between them. Per the germline V gene, CDR1 is MNHNS and CDR2 is SASEGT. The CDR3 DNA reads TGTGCCAGCAGTGAATATGGACAGATGAACACTGAAGCTTTCTTT. It translates to CASSEYGQMNTEAFF.

This clone was seen more than once but under ten times. Here the CDR3 reads CASSLSGEVADTQYF. DNA of the CDR3: TGTGCCAGCAGTTTAAGCGGGGAGGTAGCAGATACGCAGTATTTT. This chain joins TRBV27 and TRBJ2-3; 7 nucleotides match TRBD2. The CDR3 consists of 15 residues. V gave up 2 bases and J gave up 4 bases; unmatched junction bases: 6. Germline lookup yields CDR1 MNHEY and CDR2 SMNVEV (reference sequence).

The table lists this clone with a few counts. The CDR3: CAWSQGWTEAFF. CDR3 DNA: TGTGCCTGGAGTCAGGGATGGACTGAAGCTTTCTTT. The chain recombines TRBV30 with TRBJ1-1; D may be TRBD1 (5 bases). Trimming shortened V by 2 bases and J by 5 bases, and 9 bases separated the two germline ends. The CDR3 is made up of 12 amino acids. Germline V gene data show CDR1 as GTSNPN and CDR2 as SVGIG (reference sequence).

The rearrangement joins TRBV5-1 to TRBJ1-1, with D possibly TRBD1 on 6 matching bases. This CDR3 is built from 13 residues. Germline-derived CDR1 and CDR2 are SGHRS and YFSETQ. Trimming took off 3 bases at V and 3 bases at J, with 9 bases between the two ends. Here the CDR3 DNA reads TGCGCCAGCAGCTCACAGGGAGACACTGAAGCTTTCTTT. The encoded protein is CASSSQGDTEAFF. The variable domain in full, completed from reference TRBV5-1 and TRBJ1-1, reads KAGVTQTPRYLIKTRGQQVTLSCSPISGHRSVSWYQQTPGQGLQFLFEYFSETQRNKGNFPGRFSGRQFSNSRSEMNVSTLELGDSALYLCASSSQGDTEAFFGQGTRLTVV.

The rearrangement joins TRBV6-5 to TRBJ1-4; TRBD1 matches at 7 bases. The trim removed 6 bases at V and 5 bases at J, leaving 6 bases unmatched. This CDR3 comprises 14 residues. CDR1 and CDR2 from the germline V gene are MNHEY and SVGAGI. The CDR3 DNA reads as TGTGCCAGCAGCTCCGGGACAGACAATGAAAAACTGTTTTTT. Its translation is CASSSGTDNEKLFF.

This clone was counted between two and nine times. This chain connects TRBV30 to TRBJ1-1; TRBD1 matches 8 bases. Germline V lookup: CDR1 GTSNPN, CDR2 SVGIG (reference sequence). CDR3 size: 12 residues. V was pared by 5 bases and J by 6 bases, with 5 bases of the junction left unmatched. CDR3 sequence: CAWGTGGAEAFF. In DNA, the CDR3 is TGTGCCTGGGGGACAGGCGGGGCTGAAGCTTTCTTT.